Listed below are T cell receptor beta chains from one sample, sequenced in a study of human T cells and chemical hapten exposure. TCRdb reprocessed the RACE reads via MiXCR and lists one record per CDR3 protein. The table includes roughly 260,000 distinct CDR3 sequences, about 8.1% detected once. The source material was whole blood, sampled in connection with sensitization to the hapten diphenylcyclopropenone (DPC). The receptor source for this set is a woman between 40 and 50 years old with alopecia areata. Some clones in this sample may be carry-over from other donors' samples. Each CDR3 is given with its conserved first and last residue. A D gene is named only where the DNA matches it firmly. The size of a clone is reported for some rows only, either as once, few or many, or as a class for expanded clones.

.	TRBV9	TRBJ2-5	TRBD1	TGTGCCAGCAGCGTAGCTGGGGGACAGAACCAAGAGACCCAGTACTTC	CASSVAGGQNQETQYF
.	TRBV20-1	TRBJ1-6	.	TGCAGTGCTAGAGACTATACCGGATTGCAGGGCAGTTCACCCCTCCACTTT	CSARDYTGLQGSSPLHF
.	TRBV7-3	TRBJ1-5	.	TGTGCCAGCTCCCCCGGGGAAGCTCAGCCCCAGCATTTT	CASSPGEAQPQHF
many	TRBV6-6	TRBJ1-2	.	TGTGCCAGCGGGCTTCTAAGCACCTATGGCTACACCTTC	CASGLLSTYGYTF
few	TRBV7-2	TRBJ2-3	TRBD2	TGTGCCAGCAGCTTAGGCGGGAGCGTAGATACGCAGTATTTT	CASSLGGSVDTQYF
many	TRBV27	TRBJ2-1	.	TGTGCCAGCAGTTTAAGTATCGCAGGTTACAATGAGCAGTTCTTC	CASSLSIAGYNEQFF
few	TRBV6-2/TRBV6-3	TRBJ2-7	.	TGTGCCAGCAGCCGTTTCTTTCGGGAGCAGTACTTC	CASSRFFREQYF
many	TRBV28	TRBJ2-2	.	TGTGCCAGCAGATTCCGCAGGAAAAACACCGGGGAGCTGTTTTTT	CASRFRRKNTGELFF
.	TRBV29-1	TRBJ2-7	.	TGCAGCGTCGTACCCGGGACAAGGAGTTCCTACGAGCAGTACTTC	CSVVPGTRSSYEQYF
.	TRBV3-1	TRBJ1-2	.	TGTGCCAGCAGCCAAGCCAGCGACTATGGCTACACCTTC	CASSQASDYGYTF
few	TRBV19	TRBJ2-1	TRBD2	TGTGCCAGTAGTCGGGACTACTACAATGAGCAGTTCTTC	CASSRDYYNEQFF
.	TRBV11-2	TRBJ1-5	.	TGTGCCAGCAGCTTAGCTCCTTATAGCAATCAGCCCCAGCATTTT	CASSLAPYSNQPQHF
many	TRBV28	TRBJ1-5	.	TGTGCCAGCAGTCGAGGGGGTAGCAATCAGCCCCAGCATTTT	CASSRGGSNQPQHF
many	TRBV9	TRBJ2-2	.	TGTGCCAGCAGCGTAGCGGTTTCAAGGGTTGCCGGGGAGCTGTTTTTT	CASSVAVSRVAGELFF
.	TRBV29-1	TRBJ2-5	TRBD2	TGCAGCGTTTTACTAGCGGGAGGAGAGACCCAGTACTTC	CSVLLAGGETQYF
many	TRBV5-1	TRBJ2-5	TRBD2	TGCGCCAGCAGGCCCCCCCCGGGTTGGGGGGGACAAGAGACCCAGTACTTC	CASRPPPGWGGQETQYF
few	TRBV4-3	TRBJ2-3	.	TGCGCCAGCAGCCAAGCCGCTAGAGCCACAGATACGCAGTATTTT	CASSQAARATDTQYF
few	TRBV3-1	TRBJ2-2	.	TGTGCCAGCAGCCAAGCGGAACGAACCGGGGAGCTGTTTTTT	CASSQAERTGELFF
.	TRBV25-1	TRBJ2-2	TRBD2	TGTGCCAGCAGTGAACACACTAGCGTGGCCGGGGAGCTGTTTTTT	CASSEHTSVAGELFF
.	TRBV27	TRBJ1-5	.	TGTGCCAGCAGGCGTAAGGGACCCTATAGCAATCAGCCCCAGCATTTT	CASRRKGPYSNQPQHF
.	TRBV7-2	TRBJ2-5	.	TGTGCCAGCGCCATCTTCGGGGACGTCCAGACCCAGTACTTC	CASAIFGDVQTQYF
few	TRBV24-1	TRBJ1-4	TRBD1	TGTGCCACCAGTGATGCCGGGACAGGGGACGAAAAACTGTTTTTT	CATSDAGTGDEKLFF
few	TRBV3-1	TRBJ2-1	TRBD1	TGTGCCAGCAGCCAAGGAGGACAGGGGTTGGACAATGAGCAGTTCTTC	CASSQGGQGLDNEQFF
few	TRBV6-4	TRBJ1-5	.	TGTGCCAGCAGTGACTTGGCTCGGGACACCAATCAGCCCCAGCATTTT	CASSDLARDTNQPQHF
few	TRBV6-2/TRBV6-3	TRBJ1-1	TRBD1	TGTGCCAGCATCGGAAACAGGGGCGGGTACACTGAAGCTTTCTTT	CASIGNRGGYTEAFF
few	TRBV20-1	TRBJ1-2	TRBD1	TGCAGTGCTCCGATGACAGGGAACTATGGCTACACCTTC	CSAPMTGNYGYTF
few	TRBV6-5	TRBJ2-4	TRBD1	TGTGCCAGCAGTTACTCGGGGACAGGGTTGAACATTCAGTACTTC	CASSYSGTGLNIQYF
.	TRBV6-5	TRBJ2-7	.	TGTGCCAGCAGTAATACGGGTCCCTACGAGCAGTACTTC	CASSNTGPYEQYF
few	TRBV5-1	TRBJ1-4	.	TGCGCCAGCAGCTCTTGGAGCGGGGATGGAGAAAAACTGTTTTTT	CASSSWSGDGEKLFF
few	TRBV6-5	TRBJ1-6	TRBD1	TGTGCCAGCAGGGGACAGGGCCGTAATTCACCCCTCCACTTT	CASRGQGRNSPLHF
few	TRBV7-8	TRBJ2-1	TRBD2	TGTGCCAGCAGCTTAAGAGCGGGAGGGCCTGATGAGCAGTTCTTC	CASSLRAGGPDEQFF
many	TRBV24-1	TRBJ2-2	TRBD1	TGTGCCACCAGTGACCCTTTACAGGGGGCTAACACCGGGGAGCTGTTTTTT	CATSDPLQGANTGELFF